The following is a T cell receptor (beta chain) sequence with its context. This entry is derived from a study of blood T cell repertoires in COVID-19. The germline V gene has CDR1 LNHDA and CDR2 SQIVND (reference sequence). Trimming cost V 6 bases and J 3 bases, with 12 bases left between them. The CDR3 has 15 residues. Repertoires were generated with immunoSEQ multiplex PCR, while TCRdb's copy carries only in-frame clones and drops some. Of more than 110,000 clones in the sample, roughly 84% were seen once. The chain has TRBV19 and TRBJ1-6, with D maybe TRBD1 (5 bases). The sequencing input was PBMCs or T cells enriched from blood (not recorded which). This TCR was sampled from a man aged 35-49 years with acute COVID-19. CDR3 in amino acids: CASSPQAVYNSPLHF. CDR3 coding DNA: TGTGCCAGTAGCCCACAGGCGGTCTATAATTCACCCCTCCACTTT.